The source of this T cell receptor beta chain is a study of cytomegalovirus exposure and HLA in healthy donors. Study conclusions and caveats: Prior analysis indicated that the majority of TCR beta V segments exhibited productivity approximately 90% or approximately 30% of the time. The classifier was said to identify cytomegalovirus status with high specificity and sensitivity. A later analysis found that most CMV-associated TCR beta chains appeared HLA-restricted.

Healthy bone marrow donors supplied every sample. A single count supports this clone. Its antigen is still unknown. 13 Jbeta primers and 60 Vbeta primers were used for the PCR. Profiling relied on immunoSEQ multiplex PCR, and the TCRdb table lists in-frame clones only, not all of them. The sample lists 200,000 to 250,000 clones; over 80% were seen once. Germline lookup yields CDR1 SGHTA and CDR2 FQGTGA. Trimming pared 5 bases from V and 7 bases from J, leaving 16 bases between. This CDR3 has 14 residues. This clonotype was sampled from a middle-aged woman in good health and CMV-seropositive. The sample taken for sequencing was PBMCs. This chain links TRBV7-3 with TRBJ2-3, with a possible D match to TRBD2 (7 bases). The CDR3 reads CASSEAGHSYTQYF. DNA of the CDR3: TGTGCCAGCAGCGAAGCGGGACACTCCTATACGCAGTATTTT.